This T cell receptor (beta chain) was observed in a study of T cell repertoires in cytomegalovirus infection (dated by TCRdb to between 2019 and 2020). The study in broad terms: The HLA type of each donor mattered for the analysis, because public TCR beta signatures pointed to carriage of CMV infection along with the matching HLA type.

Overall study outcomes, separate from this receptor: The ex vivo response was dominated by HLA-C-restricted CMV-specific TCR beta clonotypes, which also provided the single most frequent clonotype in two of eight donors. In both this cohort and an independent cohort of 350 or so donors, the cumulative frequency of public TCR beta family members distinguished carriers of CMV infection plus the relevant HLA type.

Sequenced on an Illumina HiSeq 1500. TCRdb's own reprocessing of the public reads used fastp at Q25 and MiXCR and kept productive beta chains. Duplicate CDR3 protein sequences are folded into a single record with the most common DNA and genes. The sample includes 70,000 to 75,000 distinct CDR3 sequences, with 4% observed a single time. Around a fifth of the sample is held by the ten biggest clonotypes. Many counts were recorded for this clonotype. The target of this receptor is not known. No clone much larger than this one lies a single base away; base qualities are absent. At the junction V is shortened by 3 bases and J by 4 bases, with 12 bases in between. Sequences SEHNR (CDR1) and FQNEAQ (CDR2) are obtained from the germline V gene (reference sequence). The CDR3 sequence holds 14 residues, the cysteine and phenylalanine included. Here the CDR3 DNA is all that survives: 42 bases in frame from base 1.

The chain uses TRBV7-9 and TRBJ1-1, and possibly TRBD1, on 5 matching bases. The TCR was taken from a human donor in good health (CMV status not recorded). Some clones in this sample may be carry-over from other donors' samples. Sequencing was carried out using PBMCs. The CDR3 protein: CASSLGNGATEAFF. The sequenced DNA is TGTGCCAGCAGCTTGGGGAATGGGGCCACTGAAGCTTTCTTT.